The entry that follows covers one T cell receptor beta chain sequence. Its antigen is as yet unknown. The data originate from a study of cytomegalovirus exposure and HLA in healthy donors. Germline CDR1 SGHAT, CDR2 FQNNGV. The CDR3 is made up of 13 amino acids. The V end lost 2 bases, the J end lost 8 bases, and 10 bases lay between the germline ends. Notes on the study in general: Cytomegalovirus association was listed for 164 TCR beta chains.

The protocol was immunoSEQ multiplex PCR, while the TCRdb copy is restricted to in-frame clones and leaves out a portion. This sample has about 340,000 clones, with 80% to 90% found just once. This chain joins TRBV11-2 and TRBJ2-1, with no clear D. Source material: PBMCs. This clonotype originated in a woman under 30 in good health and CMV-seronegative. The CDR3 DNA reads as TGTGCCAGCAGCTTAAACGTGGGCGATGAGCAGTTCTTC. It codes for CASSLNVGDEQFF. The complete variable domain, with remaining parts taken from reference TRBV11-2 and TRBJ2-1, reads EAGVAQSPRYKIIEKRQSVAFWCNPISGHATLYWYQQILGQGPKLLIQFQNNGVVDDSQLPKDRFSAERLKGVDSTLKIQPAKLEDSAVYLCASSLNVGDEQFFGPGTRLTVL.